This T cell receptor (beta chain) was recorded in a study of CD4 T cells in relation to SARS-CoV-2 and coronaviruses. Unexposed donor CD4+ T cells date from about 2011-2019, before the COVID-19 pandemic. The cells were cultured for 10 days before CD4+ T cells were isolated. Data came from immunoSEQ multiplex PCR; TCRdb stores just in-frame clones and leaves some out. The sample contains under 25,000 clones, about 72% of which appear only once. About this clone itself: As yet, its antigen is unknown.

The CDR3 sequence is 15 residues long. The trim removed 3 bases at V and 4 bases at J, leaving 8 bases unmatched. CDR1 is ENHRY and CDR2 is SYGVKD in the germline V gene. This receptor was identified in a human donor in good health. The chain combines TRBV10-3 with TRBJ1-2, with 7 bases fitting TRBD1. The sequenced sample was CD4+ T cells from PBMCs, cultured in vitro. This chain's CDR3 is CAISERQGGSYGYTF. DNA of the CDR3: TGTGCCATCAGTGAACGACAGGGTGGGTCCTATGGCTACACCTTC.